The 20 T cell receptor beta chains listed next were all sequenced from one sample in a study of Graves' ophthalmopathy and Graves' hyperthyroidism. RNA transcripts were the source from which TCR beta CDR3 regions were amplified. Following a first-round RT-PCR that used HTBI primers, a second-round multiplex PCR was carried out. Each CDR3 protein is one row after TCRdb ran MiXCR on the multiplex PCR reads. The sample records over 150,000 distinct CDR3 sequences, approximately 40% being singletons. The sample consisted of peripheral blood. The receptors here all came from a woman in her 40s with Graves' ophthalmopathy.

CDR3 coding DNA: TGTGCCAGCAGTTTAGGGGGCATCTTTGCTGAAGCTTTCTTT. Translating gives CASSLGGIFAEAFF. The V gene is TRBV27, the J gene TRBJ1-1; maybe TRBD1 (6 bases). The CDR3 consists of 14 residues. V gave up 2 bases and J gave up 6 bases, with 13 bases separating them. The V gene's germline CDR1 is MNHEY and CDR2 SMNVEV (reference sequence).

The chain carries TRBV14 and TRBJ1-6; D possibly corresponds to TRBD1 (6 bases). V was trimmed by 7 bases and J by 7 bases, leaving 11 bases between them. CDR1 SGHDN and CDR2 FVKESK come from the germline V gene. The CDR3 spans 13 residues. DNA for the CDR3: TGTGCCAGCACGGGGGGGCTGAATTCACCCCTCCACTTT. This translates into CASTGGLNSPLHF.

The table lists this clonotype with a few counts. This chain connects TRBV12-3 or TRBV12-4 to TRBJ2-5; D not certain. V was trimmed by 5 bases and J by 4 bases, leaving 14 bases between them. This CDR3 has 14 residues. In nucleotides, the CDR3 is TGTGCCAGCAGTCGAATAGAGCGCAGAGAGACCCAGTACTTC. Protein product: CASSRIERRETQYF.

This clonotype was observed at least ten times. CDR3 nucleotide sequence: TGTGCCAGCAGTTACTCTGGGGGTAATGTTGATGGCTACACCTTC. As protein: CASSYSGGNVDGYTF. This sequence joins TRBV6-5 and TRBJ1-2; a possible D gene is TRBD1 (5 bases). This CDR3 has 15 residues. The V gene lost 0 bases and the J gene lost 6 bases, with 14 bases spanning the gap. The germline CDR1 and CDR2 sequences are MNHEY and SVGAGI.

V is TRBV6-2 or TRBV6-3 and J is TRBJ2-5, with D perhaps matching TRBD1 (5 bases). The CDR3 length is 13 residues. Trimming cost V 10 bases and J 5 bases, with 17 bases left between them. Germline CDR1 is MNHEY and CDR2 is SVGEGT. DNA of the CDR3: TGTGCCATCGGAGAAGGGGCACTGGAGACCCAGTACTTC. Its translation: CAIGEGALETQYF.

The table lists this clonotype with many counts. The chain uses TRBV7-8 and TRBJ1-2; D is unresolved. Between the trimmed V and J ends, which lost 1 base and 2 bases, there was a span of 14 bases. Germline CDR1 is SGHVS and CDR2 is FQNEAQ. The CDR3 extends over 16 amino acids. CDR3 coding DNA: TGTGCCAGCAGCTTAGATGCCCGACCTACCAACTATGGCTACACCTTC. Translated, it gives CASSLDARPTNYGYTF.

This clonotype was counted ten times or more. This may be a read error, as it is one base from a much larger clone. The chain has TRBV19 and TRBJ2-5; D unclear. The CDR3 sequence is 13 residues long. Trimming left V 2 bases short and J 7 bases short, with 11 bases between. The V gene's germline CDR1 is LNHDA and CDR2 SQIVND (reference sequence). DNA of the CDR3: TGTGCCAGTAGTATAAACAGAGAAGGGACCCAGTACTTC. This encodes CASSINREGTQYF.

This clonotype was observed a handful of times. Written as DNA, the CDR3 is TGCAGTGCTAGGGACGGTTCTTATAGCAATCAGCCCCAGCATTTT. Its translation: CSARDGSYSNQPQHF. The chain links TRBV20-1 to TRBJ1-5; no definite D call. The CDR3 spans 15 residues. Trimming shortened V by 3 bases and J by 0 bases, and 12 bases separated the two germline ends. Germline V lookup: CDR1 DFQATT, CDR2 SNEGSKA (reference sequence).

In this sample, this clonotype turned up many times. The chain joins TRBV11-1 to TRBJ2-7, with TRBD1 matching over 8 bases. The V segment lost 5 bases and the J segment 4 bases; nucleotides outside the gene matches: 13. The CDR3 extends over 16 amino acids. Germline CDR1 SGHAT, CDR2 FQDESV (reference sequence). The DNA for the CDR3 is TGTGCCAGCAGCGGGACAGGCAAACCAACTATTTACGAGCAGTACTTC. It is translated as CASSGTGKPTIYEQYF.

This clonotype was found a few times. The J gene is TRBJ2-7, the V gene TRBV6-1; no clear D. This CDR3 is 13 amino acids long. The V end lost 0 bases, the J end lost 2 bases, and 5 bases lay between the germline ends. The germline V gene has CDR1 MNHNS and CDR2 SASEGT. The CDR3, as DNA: TGTGCCAGCAGTGAAGCGGGGACCTACGAGCAGTACTTC. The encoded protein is CASSEAGTYEQYF.

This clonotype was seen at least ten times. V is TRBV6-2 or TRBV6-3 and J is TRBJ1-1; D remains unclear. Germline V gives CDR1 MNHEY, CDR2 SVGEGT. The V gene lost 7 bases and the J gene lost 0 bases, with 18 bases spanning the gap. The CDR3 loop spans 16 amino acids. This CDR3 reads CASILKGRRLNTEAFF. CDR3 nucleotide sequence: TGTGCCAGCATCTTAAAGGGAAGGAGGTTGAACACTGAAGCTTTCTTT.

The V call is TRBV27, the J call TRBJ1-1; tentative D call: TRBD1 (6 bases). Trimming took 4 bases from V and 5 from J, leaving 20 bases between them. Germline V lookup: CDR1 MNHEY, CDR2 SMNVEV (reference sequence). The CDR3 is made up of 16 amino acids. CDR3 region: CASSSSGGAIPTEAFF. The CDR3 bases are TGTGCCAGCAGTTCCTCGGGGGGGGCGATCCCGACTGAAGCTTTCTTT.

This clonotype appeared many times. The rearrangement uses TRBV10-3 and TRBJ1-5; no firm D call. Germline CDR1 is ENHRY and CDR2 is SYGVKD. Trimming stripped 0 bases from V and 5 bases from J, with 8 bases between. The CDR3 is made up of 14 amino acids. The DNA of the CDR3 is TGTGCCATCAGTGAGTCGGACGGAGATCAGCCCCAGCATTTT. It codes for CAISESDGDQPQHF.

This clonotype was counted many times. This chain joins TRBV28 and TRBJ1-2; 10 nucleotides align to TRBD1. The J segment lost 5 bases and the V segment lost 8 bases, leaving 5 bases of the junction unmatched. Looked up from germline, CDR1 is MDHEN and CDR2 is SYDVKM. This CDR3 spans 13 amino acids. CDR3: CASGTGEWYGYTF. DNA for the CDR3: TGTGCCAGCGGGACAGGGGAATGGTATGGCTACACCTTC.

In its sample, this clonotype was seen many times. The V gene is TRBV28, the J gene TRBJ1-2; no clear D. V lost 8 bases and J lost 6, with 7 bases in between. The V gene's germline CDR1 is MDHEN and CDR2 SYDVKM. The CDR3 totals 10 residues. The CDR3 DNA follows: TGTGCCAGCCAACACCATGGCTACACCTTC. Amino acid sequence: CASQHHGYTF.

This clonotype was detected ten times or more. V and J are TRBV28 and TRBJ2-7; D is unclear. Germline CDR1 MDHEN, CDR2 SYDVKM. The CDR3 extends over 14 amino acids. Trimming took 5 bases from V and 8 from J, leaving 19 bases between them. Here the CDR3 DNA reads TGTGCCAGCAGTCCTAGGACCTGGTCAGTTCAGCAGTACTTC. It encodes CASSPRTWSVQQYF.

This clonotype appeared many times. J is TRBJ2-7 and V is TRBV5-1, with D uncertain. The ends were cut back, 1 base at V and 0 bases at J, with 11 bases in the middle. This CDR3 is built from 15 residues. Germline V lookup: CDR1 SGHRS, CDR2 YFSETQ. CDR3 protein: CASSLRASSSYEQYF. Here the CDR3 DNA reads TGCGCCAGCAGCTTGAGGGCTTCAAGCTCCTACGAGCAGTACTTC.

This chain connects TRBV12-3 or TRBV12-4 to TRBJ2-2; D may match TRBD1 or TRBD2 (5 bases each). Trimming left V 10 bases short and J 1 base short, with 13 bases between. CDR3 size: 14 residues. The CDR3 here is CATKGRRNTGELFF. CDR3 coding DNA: TGTGCCACCAAGGGACGGAGGAACACCGGGGAGCTGTTTTTT.

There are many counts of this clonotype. CDR3 region: CASSSGAVGEQYF. As DNA, the CDR3 is TGTGCCAGCAGCTCCGGGGCCGTGGGGGAGCAGTACTTC. This rearrangement joins TRBV9 to TRBJ2-7; D tentatively reads TRBD1 or TRBD2 (5 bases each). V was pared by 4 bases and J by 7 bases, with 15 bases between. The CDR3 totals 13 residues. The V gene's germline CDR1 is SGDLS and CDR2 YYNGEE. The full variable domain, with the rest looked up from reference TRBV9 and TRBJ2-7, is DSGVTQTPKHLITATGQRVTLRCSPRSGDLSVYWYQQSLDQGLQFLIQYYNGEERAKGNILERFSAQQFPDLHSELNLSSLELGDSALYFCASSSGAVGEQYFGPGTRLTVT.

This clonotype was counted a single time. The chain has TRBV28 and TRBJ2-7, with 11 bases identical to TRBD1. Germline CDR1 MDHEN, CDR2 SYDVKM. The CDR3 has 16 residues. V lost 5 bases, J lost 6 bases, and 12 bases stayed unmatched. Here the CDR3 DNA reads TGTGCCAGCAGTATTCCGGGACAGGGGGATCTGGGCGAGCAGTACTTC. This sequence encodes CASSIPGQGDLGEQYF.